Described below is a single T cell receptor beta chain sequence and its context. This specimen belongs to a study of blood T cell repertoires in COVID-19. Study at large: PBMCs, B-cell-depleted T cells, or T cells were the source of the cDNA or gDNA that made up the material.

The CDR3 sequence is 16 residues long. The germline CDR1 and CDR2 sequences are KGHSH and LQKENI. V was pared by 2 bases and J by 3 bases, with 3 bases of the junction left unmatched. Recruits, aged roughly 18 to 100 years, lived in 24 US areas. Participants were placed into cohorts based on the clinical history they reported. Profiling relied on immunoSEQ multiplex PCR, and the TCRdb table lists in-frame clones only, not all of them. The data hold 400,000 or so clones, with approximately 92% observed a single time. The sequencing input was PBMCs or T cells enriched from blood (not recorded which). The rearrangement links TRBV18 to TRBJ1-5; 11 bases fit TRBD1. The receptor was isolated from a man aged 25 to 45 who had recovered from COVID-19. The CDR3 sequence: CASSPGTGGTNQPQHF. Here the CDR3 DNA reads TGTGCCAGCTCACCAGGGACAGGGGGTACCAATCAGCCCCAGCATTTT.